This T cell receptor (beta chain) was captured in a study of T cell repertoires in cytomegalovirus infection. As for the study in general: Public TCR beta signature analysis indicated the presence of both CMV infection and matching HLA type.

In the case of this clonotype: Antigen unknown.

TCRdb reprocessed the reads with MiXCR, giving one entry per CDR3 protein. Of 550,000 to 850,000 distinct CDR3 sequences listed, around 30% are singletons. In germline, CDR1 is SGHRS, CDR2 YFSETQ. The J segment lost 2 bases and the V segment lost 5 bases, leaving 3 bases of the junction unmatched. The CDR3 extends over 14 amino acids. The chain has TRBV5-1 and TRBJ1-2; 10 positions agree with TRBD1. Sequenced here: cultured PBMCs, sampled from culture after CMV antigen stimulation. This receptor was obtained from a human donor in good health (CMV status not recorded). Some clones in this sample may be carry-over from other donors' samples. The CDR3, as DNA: TGCGCCAGCAGGTCGGGACAGGGGAACTATGGCTACACCTTC. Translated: CASRSGQGNYGYTF.